These 12 T cell receptor beta chains originate from one sample sequenced in a study of immune heterogeneity within non-small cell lung tumors. In a multiplex PCR, 32 V and 13 J primers amplified TCR beta CDR3. TCRdb used MiXCR to reprocess the multiplex PCR reads, holding one entry per CDR3 protein. The table has more than 1,000 distinct CDR3 sequences, under 55% seen once; the top ten hold 16%. Template input, which was bulk tumor genomic DNA, totaled 600 to 700 ng per sample. Surgical sampling yielded several biopsies per primary tumor (spaced far apart). Surgery that was curative in intent was performed on patients with untreated, newly diagnosed non-small cell lung cancer. Sequencing used lung tumor tissue. These receptors all come from a man between 60 and 70 years old with non-small cell lung cancer.

V gene TRBV30 combines with J gene TRBJ2-3; 10 bases match TRBD2. Germline CDR1 is GTSNPN and CDR2 is SVGIG (reference sequence). The CDR3 spans 15 residues. V trimming: 0 bases; J trimming: 2 bases; junction bases outside the gene matches: 2. CDR3 nucleotides: TGTGCCTGGAGTGTGCTAGCGGGAGTCACAGATACGCAGTATTTT. It encodes CAWSVLAGVTDTQYF.

The rearrangement links TRBV6-1 to TRBJ2-6, with D perhaps matching TRBD1 or TRBD2 (6 bases each). Germline CDR1 reads MNHNS; CDR2 reads SASEGT. The CDR3 is made up of 17 amino acids. The V end was cut by 1 base, the J end by 2 bases, with 12 bases between. The CDR3, as DNA: TGTGCCAGCAGTGAAGGGTGGGGGGCTACTGGGGCCAACGTCCTGACTTTC. As protein: CASSEGWGATGANVLTF.

The chain carries TRBV7-9 and TRBJ1-1; no clear D. Germline V gene data show CDR1 as SEHNR and CDR2 as FQNEAQ (reference sequence). CDR3 length equals 12 residues. The V and J ends lost 1 base and 3 bases respectively, with 3 bases between them. The CDR3 loop is CASSLDHTEAFF. In DNA form, the CDR3 reads TGTGCCAGCAGCTTAGACCACACTGAAGCTTTCTTT.

This clonotype was seen a few times. This rearrangement joins TRBV20-1 to TRBJ1-4, with D hard to call. Germline V gene sequence: CDR1 DFQATT, CDR2 SNEGSKA (reference sequence). This CDR3 spans 14 amino acids. Trimming took off 0 bases at V and 3 bases at J, with 8 bases between the two ends. For the CDR3, the DNA is TGCAGTGCTAGAGACGGAGCGGCTAATGAAAAACTGTTTTTT. This gives the protein CSARDGAANEKLFF.

This clonotype was seen a handful of times. The CDR3 here is CASSPTLNRYGYTF. The CDR3 region has the DNA TGTGCCAGCAGCCCGACTTTAAATCGATATGGCTACACCTTC. The chain links TRBV5-5 to TRBJ1-2; no clear D gene. Trimming stripped 4 bases from V and 5 bases from J, with 15 bases between. Germline V gives CDR1 SGHKS, CDR2 YYEKEE (reference sequence). This CDR3 contains 14 residues.

This clonotype was observed a handful of times. The rearrangement links TRBV20-1 to TRBJ2-1; D possibly corresponds to TRBD2 (6 bases). This CDR3 spans 14 amino acids. V was clipped by 1 base and J by 10 bases, with 17 bases between them. Germline V lookup: CDR1 DFQATT, CDR2 SNEGSKA (reference sequence). CDR3 in amino acids: CSARASDRMMEQFF. The CDR3 bases are TGCAGTGCTAGAGCTAGCGACCGCATGATGGAGCAGTTCTTC.

V is TRBV6-1 and J is TRBJ1-2; the D gene is possibly TRBD1 (5 bases). This CDR3 has 14 amino acids. V shed 5 bases and J shed 4 bases, with 14 bases lying between them. Germline V gene lookup returns CDR1 MNHNS and CDR2 SASEGT. The CDR3 coding sequence is TGTGCCAGCAGTCCCGATGCAGGGATCTATGGCTACACCTTC. It yields the protein CASSPDAGIYGYTF.

This clonotype has only a few counts. This chain uses TRBV30 with TRBJ2-2, with D uncertain. V was clipped by 1 base and J by 5 bases, with 8 bases between them. Germline V CDR1 and CDR2: GTSNPN, SVGIG (reference sequence). CDR3 length: 13 amino acids. The CDR3 bases are TGTGCCTGGAGTGAGAGAGCAACCGGGGAGCTGTTTTTT. It codes for CAWSERATGELFF.

This clonotype was found a few times. This sequence joins TRBV5-1 and TRBJ2-3, with D hard to call. Trimming left V 5 bases short and J 0 bases short, with 13 bases between. Germline V gene data show CDR1 as SGHRS and CDR2 as YFSETQ. CDR3 size: 15 residues. The CDR3 sequence: CASRASGSSTDTQYF. DNA for the CDR3: TGCGCCAGCAGGGCTAGTGGTTCTAGCACAGATACGCAGTATTTT.

V and J are TRBV10-3 and TRBJ2-3; no clear D gene. Looked up from germline, CDR1 is ENHRY and CDR2 is SYGVKD. Trimming removed 4 bases at V and 0 bases at J, with 11 bases between. The CDR3 runs to 15 residues. The CDR3, as DNA: TGTGCCATCAGTGGTCCCGCATCTAGCACAGATACGCAGTATTTT. Protein product: CAISGPASSTDTQYF.

The chain uses TRBV20-1 and TRBJ2-7, with no clear D. Germline values: CDR1 DFQATT, CDR2 SNEGSKA (reference sequence). The CDR3 has 11 amino acids. Trimming removed 5 bases from V and 5 bases from J, with 10 bases in between. The CDR3 spells CSAQRRNEQYF. The CDR3 DNA reads TGCAGTGCTCAACGTCGAAACGAGCAGTACTTC.

This clonotype was picked up a small number of times. For the CDR3, the DNA is TGTGCCAGCAGCCAAGGATTCAGGACGGGGGACGGTTATCCCCAGCATTTT. Encoded protein: CASSQGFRTGDGYPQHF. The rearrangement links TRBV3-1 to TRBJ1-5; weak D call: TRBD1 (5 bases). There are 17 residues in the CDR3. Deletions cut 1 base from V and 10 bases from J, with 23 bases between. Germline CDR1 reads LGHDT; CDR2 reads YNNKEL (reference sequence).